The T cell receptor (beta chain) under discussion was sequenced for a study of blood T cell repertoires in COVID-19. V was clipped by 2 bases and J by 3 bases; unmatched bases: 9. This CDR3 has 16 amino acids. Germline V gives CDR1 LNHDA, CDR2 SQIVND (reference sequence). Clones were read by immunoSEQ multiplex PCR, and TCRdb kept only the in-frame ones, dropping some. The top ten clones hold under 3% of a sample with 120,000 or so clones, roughly four fifths of them seen once. The receptor comes from a man aged 45-65 years with acute or convalescent COVID-19. The V call is TRBV19, the J call TRBJ1-1, with 7 nucleotides matching TRBD1. Input material: peripheral blood. The CDR3 loop reads CASSILRGRLDTEAFF. CDR3 DNA: TGTGCCAGTAGTATACTGAGGGGGCGGTTGGACACTGAAGCTTTCTTT.